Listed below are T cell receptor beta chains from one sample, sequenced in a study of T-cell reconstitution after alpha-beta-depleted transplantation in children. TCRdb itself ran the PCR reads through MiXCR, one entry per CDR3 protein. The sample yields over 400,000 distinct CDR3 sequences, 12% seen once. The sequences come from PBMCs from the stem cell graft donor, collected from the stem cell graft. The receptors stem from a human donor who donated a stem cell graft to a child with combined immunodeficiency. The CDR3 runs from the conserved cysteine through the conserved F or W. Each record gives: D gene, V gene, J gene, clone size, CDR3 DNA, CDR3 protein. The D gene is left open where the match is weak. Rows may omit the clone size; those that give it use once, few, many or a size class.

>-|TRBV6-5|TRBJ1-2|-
TGTGCCAGCAGCCCCGACGGGGGTGCTAACTATGGCTACACCTTC
CASSPDGGANYGYTF
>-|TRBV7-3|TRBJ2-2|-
TGTGCCAGCAGCCCAGTCCCTCTAGCGGGGGAGCTGTTTTTT
CASSPVPLAGELFF
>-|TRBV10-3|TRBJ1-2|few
TGTGCCATCAGTGAGTTAGGGTCCGATGGCTACACCTTC
CAISELGSDGYTF
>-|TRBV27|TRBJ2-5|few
TGTGCCAGCAGTTTATCAGGTGGGATCCGAGAGACCCAGTACTTC
CASSLSGGIRETQYF
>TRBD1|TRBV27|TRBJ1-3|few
TGTGCAACCCGGGACAGCTCTGGAAACACCATATATTTT
CATRDSSGNTIYF
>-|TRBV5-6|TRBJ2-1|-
TGTGCCAGCAGCTTGGTTTTAGGTCTAGCCCAATTCAATGAGCAGTTCTTC
CASSLVLGLAQFNEQFF
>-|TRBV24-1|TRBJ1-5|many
TGTGCCGCTAACCGGGCAGGGGATCAGCCCCAGCATTTT
CAANRAGDQPQHF
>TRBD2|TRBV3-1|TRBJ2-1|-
TGTGCCAGCAGCCCCGGACTAGCGGGTGCCCCCTACAATGAGCAGTTCTTC
CASSPGLAGAPYNEQFF
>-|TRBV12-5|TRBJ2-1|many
TGTGCTAGTGGTTTGTTAGCGGCTGAGCAGTTCTTC
CASGLLAAEQFF
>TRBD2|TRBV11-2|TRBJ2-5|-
TGTGCCAGCAGCCTGGCAGGACTAGTAAGGGAGACCCAGTACTTC
CASSLAGLVRETQYF
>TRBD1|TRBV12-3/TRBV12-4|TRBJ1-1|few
TGTGCCAGCAGTTGGACAGGGTCCGGTGACACTGAAGCTTTCTTT
CASSWTGSGDTEAFF
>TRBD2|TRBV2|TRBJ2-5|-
TGTGCCAGCAGTTACAGGGTAGCGGGAAAGACCCAGTACTTC
CASSYRVAGKTQYF
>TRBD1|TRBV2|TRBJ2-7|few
TGTGCCAGCAGTGGACAGGGGGCGGGAGAGCAGTACTTC
CASSGQGAGEQYF
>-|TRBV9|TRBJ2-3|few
TGTGCCAGCACCCCACACCTGGGGGAAGATACGCAGTATTTT
CASTPHLGEDTQYF
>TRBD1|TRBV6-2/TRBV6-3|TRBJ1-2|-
TGTGCCAGCAGTTCCCTCCCCGGGACAGGGAGGAACTATGGCTACACCTTC
CASSSLPGTGRNYGYTF
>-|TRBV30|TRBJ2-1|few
TGTGCCTGGAGTTTTGCAGGGGACAATGAGCAGTTCTTC
CAWSFAGDNEQFF
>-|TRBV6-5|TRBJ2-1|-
TGTGCCAGCAGTTATCAGTCCGGGCAGTTCTTC
CASSYQSGQFF
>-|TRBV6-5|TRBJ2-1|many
TGTGCCAGCAGTTACGAGCGGGCAGAATACAATGAGCAGTTCTTC
CASSYERAEYNEQFF
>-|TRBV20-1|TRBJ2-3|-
TGCAGTGCGAGAGGGTCCAGTCCGCCAGATACGCAGTATTTT
CSARGSSPPDTQYF
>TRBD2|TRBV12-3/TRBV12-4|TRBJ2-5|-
TGTGCCAGCAGTAGCGGGACTCCACAAGAGACCCAGTACTTC
CASSSGTPQETQYF
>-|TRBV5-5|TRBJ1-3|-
TGTGCCAGCAGGCCCCCTGGGAGCTCTGGAAACACCATATATTTT
CASRPPGSSGNTIYF
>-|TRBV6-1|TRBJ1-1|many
TGTGCCAGCAGTGCGGGACTGCTGAACACTGAAGCTTTCTTT
CASSAGLLNTEAFF
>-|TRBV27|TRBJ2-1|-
TGTGCCAGCAGTCCCCGGGGGGCTCCTTACAATGAGCAGTTCTTC
CASSPRGAPYNEQFF
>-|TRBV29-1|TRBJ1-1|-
TGCAGCGTTGCTAGGGGGGACACTGAAGCTTTCTTT
CSVARGDTEAFF
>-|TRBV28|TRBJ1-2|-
TGTGCCAGCAGCTCCACCCGATACTATGGCTACACCTTC
CASSSTRYYGYTF
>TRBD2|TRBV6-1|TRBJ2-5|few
TGTGCCAGCAGGGGAAGCGGGGCGGGGGAGACCCAGTACTTC
CASRGSGAGETQYF
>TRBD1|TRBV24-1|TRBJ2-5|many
TGTGCCACCAGTGATTGGACAGGGAACCAAGAGACCCAGTACTTC
CATSDWTGNQETQYF
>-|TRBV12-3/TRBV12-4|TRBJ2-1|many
TGTGCCAGCAGTGCCCTAGAGCGGAGGAGCTCCTACAATGAGCAGTTCTTC
CASSALERRSSYNEQFF
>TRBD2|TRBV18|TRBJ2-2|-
TGTGCCAGCTCACCATCCCTAGCGGGGGATATCGCGAACACCGGGGAGCTGTTTTTT
CASSPSLAGDIANTGELFF
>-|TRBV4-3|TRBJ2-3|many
TGCGCCAGCAGCCAAGACACTTACCGGACAGATACGCAGTATTTT
CASSQDTYRTDTQYF
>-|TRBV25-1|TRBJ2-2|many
TGTGCCAGCAGTCCTGGCGGGGCTAGCACCGGGGAGCTGTTTTTT
CASSPGGASTGELFF
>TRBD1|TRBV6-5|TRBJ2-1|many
TGTGCCAGCAGTTACGAAGGGGGCCTCTCCTACAATGAGCAGTTCTTC
CASSYEGGLSYNEQFF
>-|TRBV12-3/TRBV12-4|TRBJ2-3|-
TGTGCCAGCAGTTTAGCGCGGTCGACGGGAGATACGCAGTATTTT
CASSLARSTGDTQYF
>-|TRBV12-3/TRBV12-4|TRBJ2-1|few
TGTGCCAGCAGTTTAGGGACCGGTGAGCAGTTCTTC
CASSLGTGEQFF